This T cell receptor (beta chain) was retrieved from a study of cytomegalovirus exposure and HLA in healthy donors (dated by TCRdb to 2015 to 2018). Turning to the overall study: According to an earlier analysis of 450 to 650 of the donors, about 179 million T cells yielded roughly 100 million unique TCR beta sequences and about 300 Gb of sequence data. An early release covering roughly 600 HLA-typed donors comprised about 300 gigabases of sequencing data and tens of millions of unique TCR sequences. Of the roughly 410 genotyped donors, approximately 81% were placed in the genetic ancestry cluster associated with self-reported Caucasian donors. The study was designed to test whether signatures of past pathogen exposure could be identified by cataloging public T cell receptors. The study profiled the T cell repertoires of about 720 subjects by immunosequencing and related them to cytomegalovirus serostatus. Along with the 666-subject first cohort, a separate validation cohort of over a hundred different subjects was used. The study combined high-throughput TCR immunosequencing, statistical association of individual TCRs with disease status, and machine learning to predict cytomegalovirus infection status. A later analysis re-examined previously published TCR beta repertoires from just over 650 donors and added high-resolution HLA genotyping to investigate patterns of TCR occurrence. In the later analysis, no new phenotypic data were used to find candidate immune exposures; instead, reliance was placed on TCR beta sequences and their occurrence across donors. An earlier analysis of roughly 580 of the donors used high-throughput TCR beta sequencing to judge whether each TCR beta V gene segment behaved as functional or pseudogenic. Donor age, sex, ethnicity and CMV serostatus were compiled together with the repertoire data. Genome-wide SNP genotypes for about 55% of the roughly 670 donors were used in a later genetic analysis, which treated that subset as a discovery cohort. Every discovery cohort repertoire had been produced on one sequencing platform. Class I and class II HLA loci were covered by the typing at four-digit resolution. The number of donors typed differed by locus, with 629-630 for A, B, C, DRB1 and DQB1, around 500 for DQA1, over 600 for DPA1, and 472 for DPB1. Because of strong linkage in the cohort, roughly five DR-DQ haplotypes were treated as single units for association and clustering. On average, 235,054 unique TCR beta nucleotide sequences were sequenced per donor among about 400 genotyped donors of the cohort, with roughly 18% of those sequences being non-productive. What the work shows at the level of the full study, not this receptor alone: While some public TCRs were present in many individuals, most TCR sequences turned up only very rarely across donors. According to a later analysis, most CMV-associated TCR beta chains appeared to be HLA-restricted, and the HLA associations seemed to be driven largely by CMV exposure. An earlier analysis of approximately 500 of the donors showed that most TCR beta V segments appeared in productive rearrangements either about 90% or about 30% of the time, which broadly matched IMGT annotations. Because counts were too low, approximately 15 rarely observed V segments, including chromosome 9 orphons, were excluded from the earlier analysis of 587 of the donors. A further reported finding was that TCR beta sequences accurately predicted the HLA-A and HLA-B alleles for most subjects in the first cohort. Sequencing depth was assumed to be roughly uniform across donors in the presence/absence analyses, though that assumption may not hold. In a later analysis, HLA-associated TCR beta chains were found to be more clonally expanded and to have lower generation probabilities than equally common non-associated chains. Correlated functional status among segregating V segments might be attributable to linkage disequilibrium, but an unknown experimental factor could not be ruled out. HLA typing was unavailable for some donors at each locus, so association tests used only the typed subset. A later analysis found that TCR association rates varied across HLA loci, with DRB1 alleles showing the most associated TCRs and HLA-C alleles the fewest. The authors suggested that the approach could potentially be extended to other disease states and immunological phenotypes. The study listed 150 to 200 TCR beta chains as associated with cytomegalovirus. The classifier was reported to diagnose cytomegalovirus status with high specificity and sensitivity in both the original and validation cohorts. Immune exposure information for the cohort was limited to CMV serostatus. This cohort had only TCR beta chains sequenced, and the lack of alpha or paired-chain data limited which features could be detected. In a later genetic analysis, fewer N-insertions in productive TCRs were reported among donors in an Asian-associated ancestry cluster than the roughly 700-donor mean. In a later analysis, more than 15,000 TCR beta sequences were associated with specific HLA alleles at a false discovery rate of 0.05. Assigning TCR associations to individual alleles was difficult when HLA alleles, especially DR and DQ, strongly co-occurred. A later analysis reported that several top co-occurrence clusters appeared linked to parvovirus B19, influenza, CMV and Epstein-Barr virus. A group of highly shared sequence variants was considered likely to be a technical artifact of the sequencing pipeline. In a later genetic analysis, a missense DCLRE1C variant was associated with V-gene and J-gene trimming of TCR beta chains, and the association was replicated in an independent cohort. A few of the identified cytomegalovirus-associated TCR beta chains were confirmed in vitro to be specific for cytomegalovirus antigens.

The library came from the immunoSEQ multiplex PCR assay. For the multiplex PCR, a mixture combining 60 forward primers for TCR Vbeta segments and 13 reverse primers for TCR Jbeta segments was used. A multiplex PCR assay on genomic DNA amplified the CDR3 region of rearranged TCR beta genes. The amplified TCR beta libraries were sequenced on the Illumina HiSeq System as 87-base-pair reads. In the original analysis: A later analysis counted tens of millions of unique TCR beta chains across the approximately 700 repertoires, and roughly 9.9 million of these chains were shared by at least two donors. A nearest-neighbor algorithm error-corrected the raw reads and collapsed the reads into unique sequences, merging closely related sequences to remove PCR and sequencing errors. CDR3 sequences were aligned to IMGT reference sequences to assign V, D and J gene segments. For a sequence to be retained, at least a six-nucleotide match to both a V gene segment and a J gene segment was required. A rearrangement was called productive if the CDR3 had no stop codons and remained in frame with V and J, and every other rearrangement was called non-productive. Following IMGT convention, CDR3 was defined as the stretch from the second conserved V-encoded cysteine to the conserved J-encoded phenylalanine. The earlier analysis of some 600 of the donors excluded sequences that lacked an unambiguous match to a single V gene segment. In an earlier analysis of roughly 600 of the donors, a V segment was called functional when productive rearrangements were above 56.7%, and segregating when the standard deviation between donors exceeded 5%. A statistical classification framework was built to diagnose cytomegalovirus status from the catalog of TCR beta chain sequences. In a later analysis, TCR nucleotide sequences were compared against IMGT/GENE-DB human TR gene sequences so that V and J genes could be assigned. A later analysis assigned CDR3 sequences and most-parsimonious VDJ recombination scenarios with the TCRdist pipeline. In a later analysis, each TCR beta chain was defined by its CDR3 amino acid sequence together with its V-gene family, and reads without a unique V-gene family were excluded. In a later analysis, 450 to 600 highly shared, low-generation-probability nucleotide sequences were removed to address suspected cross-contamination and a sequencing artifact. In a later analysis, a clonal expansion index for each public chain was calculated from normalized within-repertoire ranks of inferred template counts. A later analysis computed generation probabilities with a VDJ recombination model fitted to out-of-frame rearrangements, and checked the results against IGoR. Hypergeometric tests were used in a later analysis to score TCR-TCR, TCR-HLA and TCR-CMV co-occurrence, with a repertoire-size bias correction applied to the TCR pairs. To estimate false discovery rates, a later analysis permuted the HLA or CMV assignments 20 times. A later analysis grouped co-occurring TCRs with DBSCAN, adding TCRdist sequence similarity when clustering within HLA-allele-positive subsets. Co-occurrence clustering excluded repertoires with fewer than 30,000 or more than 120,000 public chains, plus five with anomalous nucleotide sharing. In TCRdb, the immuneACCESS table is reduced to in-frame sequences with V and J assigned. These tables do not hold every clone; where another copy was compared, an unresolved V gene accounts for under half, and the others remain unexplained. V, J and clone size are taken as reported in that table, and D and trimming were inferred from the DNA itself. This sample's records show about 140,000 clones. The top ten constitute 2% to 2.5% of the sample.

In total, approximately 690 healthy bone marrow donors made up the cohort. Cohort members were all nominally healthy when sampled, although unrecorded immune exposures were likely present. The donor was CMV seronegative and belonged to the group of 350 or so seronegative cohort members. A peripheral blood sample was collected from each donor, and TCR beta sequencing was performed on peripheral blood mononuclear cells. Genomic DNA extraction from the blood cell samples was performed with the Qiagen DNeasy Blood Extraction Kit. In regard to this clone: This clone's antigen is unknown.

The receptor's source is a woman under 30 in good health and CMV-seronegative. Sequenced sample: PBMCs.

Read as DNA, the sequence is TGCGCCAGCAGCTTGAGTGTACAGGACTCTGGAAACACCATATATTTT. It specifies CASSLSVQDSGNTIYF. The V and J genes are TRBV5-1 and TRBJ1-3; the best D guess is TRBD1, with 5 bases matching. The CDR3, cysteine through phenylalanine, is 16 amino acids long. Here the CDR3 DNA is all that survives: 48 bases in frame from base 1. Per the germline V gene, SGHRS is the CDR1 and YFSETQ is the CDR2. The junction shows trimming of 1 base on V and 0 bases on J, plus 11 bases between the germline ends.